This entry features one T cell receptor beta chain sequence. Antigen unknown. This specimen comes from a study of Ad26.COV2.S vaccination and SARS-CoV-2 variants. Study background: In the COV1001 trial, the donor was in the Ad26.COV2.S arm. General study points: An underestimation of total T cell responses may have resulted from the TCR breadth and depth analyses.

Treatment defined: roughly 20 received Ad26.COV2.S at low or high dose, single or two shots; roughly five received placebo; per-sample allocation not given. Samples were taken on day 63 after the first vaccine or placebo injection. Boston provided a donor who was an adult aged 18-55 years. Ad26.COV2.S expressed prefusion-stabilized spike from the original Wuhan strain. Assay used: immunoSEQ multiplex PCR; TCRdb lists only in-frame clones, some missing. There are over 250,000 clones in the sample; 70% to 90% occur only once, and around 3% lies in the top ten. Sequences were derived from peripheral blood, sampled in a trial of Ad26.COV2.S vaccine versus placebo. The TCR was taken from a person between 18 and 60 years old who received the Ad26.COV2.S COVID-19 vaccine or a placebo.

The CDR3 loop reads CASSFSPLRTEAFF. CDR3 coding DNA: TGTGCCAGCAGCTTTAGCCCCTTAAGGACTGAAGCTTTCTTT. This chain connects TRBV7-3 to TRBJ1-1; D remains unclear. Germline V lookup: CDR1 SGHTA, CDR2 FQGTGA. V was pared by 3 bases and J by 5 bases, with 13 bases between. The CDR3 is made up of 14 amino acids.